This T cell receptor beta chain originates from a study of blood T cell repertoires in COVID-19. Study details: Collection of acute and convalescent COVID-19 samples took place in the United States, Italy and Spain.

Study processing details: Nucleated cell counts were estimated from reference gene primer amplification. TCRdb's table, derived via immunoSEQ multiplex PCR, lists solely in-frame clones and lacks some. That table furnishes V, J and clone size, whereas the DNA furnished D and trimming. The sample includes under 350,000 clones, 80% to 95% of them seen just once. The CDR3 runs 15 residues. The V gene lost 1 base and the J gene lost 2 bases, with 12 bases spanning the gap. CDR1 is GTSNPN and CDR2 is SVGIG in the germline V gene (reference sequence). The specimen was peripheral blood. This sequence originates from a woman aged 30 to 39 with COVID-19, enrolled during active disease. The gene calls are TRBV30 and TRBJ1-5; D uncertain. The CDR3 nucleotides are TGTGCCTGGAGTGCCGGACGGCGGGGCAATCAGCCCCAGCATTTT. Amino acids: CAWSAGRRGNQPQHF. Filled out from reference TRBV30 and TRBJ1-5, the complete variable domain reads SQTIHQWPATLVQPVGSPLSLECTVEGTSNPNLYWYRQAAGRGLQLLFYSVGIGQISSEVPQNLSASRPQDRQFILSSKKLLLSDSGFYLCAWSAGRRGNQPQHFGDGTRLSIL.